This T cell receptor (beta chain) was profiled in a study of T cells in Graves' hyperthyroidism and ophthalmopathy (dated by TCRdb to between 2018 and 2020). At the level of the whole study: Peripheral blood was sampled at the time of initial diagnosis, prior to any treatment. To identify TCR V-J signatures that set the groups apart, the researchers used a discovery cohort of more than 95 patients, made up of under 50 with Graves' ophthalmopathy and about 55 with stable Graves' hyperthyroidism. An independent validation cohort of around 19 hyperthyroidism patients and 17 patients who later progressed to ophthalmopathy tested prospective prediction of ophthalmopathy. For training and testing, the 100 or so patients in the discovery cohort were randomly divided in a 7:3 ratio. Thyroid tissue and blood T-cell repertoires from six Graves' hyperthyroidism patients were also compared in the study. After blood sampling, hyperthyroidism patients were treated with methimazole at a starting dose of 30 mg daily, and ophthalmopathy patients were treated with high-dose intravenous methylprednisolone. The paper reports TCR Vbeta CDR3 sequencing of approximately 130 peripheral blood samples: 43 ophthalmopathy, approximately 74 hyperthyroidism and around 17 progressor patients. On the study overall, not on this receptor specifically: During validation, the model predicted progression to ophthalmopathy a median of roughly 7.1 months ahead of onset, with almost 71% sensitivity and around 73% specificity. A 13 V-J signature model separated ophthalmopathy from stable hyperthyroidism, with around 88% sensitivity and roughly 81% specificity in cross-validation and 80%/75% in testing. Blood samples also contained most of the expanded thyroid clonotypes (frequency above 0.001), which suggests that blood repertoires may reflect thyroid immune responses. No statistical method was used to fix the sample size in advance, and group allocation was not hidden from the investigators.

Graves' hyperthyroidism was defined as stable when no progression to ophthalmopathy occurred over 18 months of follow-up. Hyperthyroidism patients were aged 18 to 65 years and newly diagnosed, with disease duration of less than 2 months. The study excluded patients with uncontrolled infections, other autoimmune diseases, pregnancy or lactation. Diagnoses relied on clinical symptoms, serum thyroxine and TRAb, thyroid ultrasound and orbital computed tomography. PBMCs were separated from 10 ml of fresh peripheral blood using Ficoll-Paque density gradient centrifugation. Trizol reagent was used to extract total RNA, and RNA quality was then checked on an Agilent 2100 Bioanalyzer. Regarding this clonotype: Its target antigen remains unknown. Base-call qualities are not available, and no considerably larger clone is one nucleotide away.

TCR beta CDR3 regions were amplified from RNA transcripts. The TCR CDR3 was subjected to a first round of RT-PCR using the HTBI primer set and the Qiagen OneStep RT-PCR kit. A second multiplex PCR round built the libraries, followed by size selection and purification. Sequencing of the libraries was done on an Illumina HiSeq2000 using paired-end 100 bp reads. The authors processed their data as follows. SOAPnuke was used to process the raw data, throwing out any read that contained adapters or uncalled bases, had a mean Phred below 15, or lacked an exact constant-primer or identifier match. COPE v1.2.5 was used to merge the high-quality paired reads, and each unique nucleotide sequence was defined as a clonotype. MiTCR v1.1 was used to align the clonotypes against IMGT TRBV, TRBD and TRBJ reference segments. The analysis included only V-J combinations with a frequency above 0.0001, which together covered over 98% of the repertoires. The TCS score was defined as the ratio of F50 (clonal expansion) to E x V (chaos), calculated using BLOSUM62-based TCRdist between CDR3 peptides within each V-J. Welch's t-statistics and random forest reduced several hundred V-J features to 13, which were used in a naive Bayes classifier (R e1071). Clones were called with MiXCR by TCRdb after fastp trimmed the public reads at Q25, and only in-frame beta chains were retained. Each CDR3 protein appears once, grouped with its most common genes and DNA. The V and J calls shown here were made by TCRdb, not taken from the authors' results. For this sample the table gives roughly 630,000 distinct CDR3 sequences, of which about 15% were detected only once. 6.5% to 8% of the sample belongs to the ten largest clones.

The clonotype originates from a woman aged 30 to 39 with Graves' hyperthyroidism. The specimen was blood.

The CDR3 loop reads CASSYSTSEYEQYF. DNA sequence: TGTGCCAGCAGTTACTCTACTAGCGAATACGAGCAGTACTTC. The sequence is built from TRBV6-5 and TRBJ2-7, with TRBD2 identical over 7 junction bases. The germline V gene supplies CDR1 MNHEY and CDR2 SVGAGI. The CDR3 has 14 amino acids, counting the end cysteine and phenylalanine. CDR3 DNA only is kept here, 42 bases in frame from base 1. V is cut back by 0 bases and J by 4 bases, with 3 bases in the junction unmatched.